This TCR beta chain was sequenced during a study of cytomegalovirus exposure and HLA in healthy donors. Primers included in the PCR were 60 Vbeta and 13 Jbeta primers. Sequenced by immunoSEQ multiplex PCR; TCRdb stores in-frame clones only, minus some. The data hold fewer than 200,000 clones, with more than 80% observed a single time. Regarding the study as a whole: Cytomegalovirus status was reportedly diagnosed by the classifier with high specificity and sensitivity. It was 150 or so TCR beta chains that were listed as cytomegalovirus-associated. Whilst most TCR sequences proved rare, a subset of public TCRs occurred across many donors. A few chains linked to CMV were shown in vitro to be specific for CMV antigens.

Details on this clone: The antigen remains undetermined.

The sequencing input was PBMCs. The receptor was isolated from a woman younger than 30 in good health and CMV-seronegative.

CDR3 coding DNA: TGTGCCAGCACTGATCAGGGGTCGGGGGAGCTGTTTTTT. Its protein is CASTDQGSGELFF. This sequence joins TRBV2 and TRBJ2-2; tentatively, D is TRBD1 (6 bases). The CDR3 extends over 13 amino acids. The germline V and J ends were trimmed by 7 bases and 8 bases, with 14 bases remaining between them. From germline, CDR1 is SNHLY and CDR2 FYNNEI.